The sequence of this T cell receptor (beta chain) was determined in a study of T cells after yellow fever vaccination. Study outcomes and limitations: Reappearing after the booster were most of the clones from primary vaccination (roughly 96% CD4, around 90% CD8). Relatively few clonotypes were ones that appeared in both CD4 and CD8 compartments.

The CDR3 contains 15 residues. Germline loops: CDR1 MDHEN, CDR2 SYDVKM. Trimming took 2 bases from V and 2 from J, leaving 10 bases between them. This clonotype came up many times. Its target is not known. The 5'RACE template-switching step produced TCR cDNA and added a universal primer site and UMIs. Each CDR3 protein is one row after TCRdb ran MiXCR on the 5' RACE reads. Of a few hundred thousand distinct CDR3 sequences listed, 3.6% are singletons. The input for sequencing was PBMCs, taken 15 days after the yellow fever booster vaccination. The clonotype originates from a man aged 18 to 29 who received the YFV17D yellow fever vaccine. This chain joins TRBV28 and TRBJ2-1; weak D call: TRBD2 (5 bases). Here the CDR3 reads CASSLETGTYNEQFF. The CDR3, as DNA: TGTGCCAGCAGTTTAGAGACGGGAACCTACAATGAGCAGTTCTTC.